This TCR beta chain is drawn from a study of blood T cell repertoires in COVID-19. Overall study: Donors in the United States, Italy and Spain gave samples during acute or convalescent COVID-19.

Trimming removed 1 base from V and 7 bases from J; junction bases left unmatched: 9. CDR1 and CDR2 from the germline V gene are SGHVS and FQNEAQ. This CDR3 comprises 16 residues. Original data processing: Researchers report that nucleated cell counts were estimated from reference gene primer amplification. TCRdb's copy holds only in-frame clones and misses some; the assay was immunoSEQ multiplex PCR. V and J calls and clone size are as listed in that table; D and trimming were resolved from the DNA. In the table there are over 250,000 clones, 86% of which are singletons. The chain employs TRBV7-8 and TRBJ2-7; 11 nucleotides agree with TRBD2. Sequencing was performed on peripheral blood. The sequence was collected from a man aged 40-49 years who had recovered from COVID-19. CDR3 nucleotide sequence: TGTGCCAGCAGCTTAGGGGGCGGACTAGCGGGCGGGGAGCAGTACTTC. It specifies CASSLGGGLAGGEQYF.